A single sample gave rise to the 32 T cell receptor beta chains below, sequenced in a study of T cells after yellow fever vaccination. TCRdb independently ran MiXCR on the 5' RACE reads; one entry per CDR3 protein. Here the sample spans some 350,000 distinct CDR3 sequences, about 4% being singletons. The source was PBMCs, collected 5 days after the yellow fever booster vaccination. These receptors were collected from a man aged 18 to 30 who received the YFV17D yellow fever vaccine.

The sample holds a few counts of this clonotype. V gene TRBV11-2 combines with J gene TRBJ2-1; D possibly uses TRBD1 or TRBD2 (5 bases each). V lost 3 bases and J 7 bases, leaving 10 bases between the germline ends. The CDR3 length is 13 residues. CDR1 is SGHAT, CDR2 FQNNGV, per germline. The CDR3 reads CASSFGTRNEQFF. DNA of the CDR3: TGTGCCAGCAGCTTTGGGACGAGAAATGAGCAGTTCTTC.

This clonotype was counted at least ten times. The rearrangement links TRBV6-5 to TRBJ1-1; no reliable D call. This CDR3 has 14 residues. The germline CDR1 and CDR2 sequences are MNHEY and SVGAGI. V lost 7 bases and J lost 4, with 16 bases in between. The CDR3, as DNA: TGTGCCAGCACGATCTGGTCAGGCGGCACTGAAGCTTTCTTT. Protein sequence: CASTIWSGGTEAFF.

This clonotype was detected a few times. This chain connects TRBV20-1 to TRBJ2-7; the D gene is possibly TRBD1 (5 bases). V lost 3 bases and J 2 bases, leaving 14 bases between the germline ends. CDR1 is DFQATT, CDR2 SNEGSKA, per germline (reference sequence). The CDR3 length is 14 residues. The CDR3: CSASSVDTAYEQYV. DNA for the CDR3: TGCAGTGCTAGCTCTGTGGACACCGCCTACGAGCAGTACGTC.

This clonotype was seen only a few times. This rearrangement joins TRBV5-6 to TRBJ1-2; 7 positions match TRBD1. Germline V gives CDR1 SGHDT, CDR2 YYEEEE. This CDR3 spans 15 amino acids. Trimming cost V 4 bases and J 5 bases; bases outside gene matches: 11. The CDR3 DNA follows: TGTGCCAGCAGCACCCTAACAGGGGATTCTTATGGCTACACCTTC. Protein: CASSTLTGDSYGYTF.

This clonotype occurred a few times. The chain recombines TRBV11-2 with TRBJ1-5, with D maybe TRBD1 (6 bases). V lost 0 bases to trimming and J lost 1 base, with 10 bases between them. Germline V lookup: CDR1 SGHAT, CDR2 FQNNGV. This CDR3 has 16 residues. Here the CDR3 DNA reads TGTGCCAGCAGCTTAGAAGGGGGGCAGAGCAATCAGCCCCAGCATTTT. Translation gives CASSLEGGQSNQPQHF.

The chain has TRBV27 and TRBJ2-1, with a possible D match to TRBD2 (6 bases). Germline CDR1 reads MNHEY; CDR2 reads SMNVEV (reference sequence). Trimming removed 8 bases from V and 2 bases from J, with 13 bases in between. The CDR3 totals 14 residues. The DNA for the CDR3 is TGTGCCAGCGCGACGGGCGGGACCTACAATGAGCAGTTCTTC. Its translation: CASATGGTYNEQFF.

The chain's CDR3 is CSVVRVAKNIQYF. The CDR3 DNA follows: TGCAGTGTTGTACGGGTAGCCAAAAACATTCAGTACTTC. The chain couples TRBV20-1 to TRBJ2-4; D gene ambiguous. This CDR3 has 13 amino acids. Looked up from germline, CDR1 is DFQATT and CDR2 is SNEGSKA (reference sequence). V gave up 7 bases and J gave up 0 bases, with 10 bases separating them.

The rearrangement links TRBV20-1 to TRBJ2-1; D may correspond to TRBD1 or TRBD2 (6 bases each). The CDR3 has 15 amino acids. The germline gives CDR1 DFQATT, CDR2 SNEGSKA (reference sequence). With 1 base removed from V and 2 bases from J, the gap between germline ends came to 12 bases. CDR3 sequence (DNA): TGCAGTGCTAGAGTCCCGGGGGCCCCCTACAATGAGCAGTTCTTC. It encodes CSARVPGAPYNEQFF.

A few counts support this clonotype. V and J are TRBV6-5 and TRBJ1-1; D remains unclear. Germline CDR1 MNHEY, CDR2 SVGAGI. Deletions cut 4 bases from V and 11 bases from J, with 14 bases between. The CDR3 has 12 residues. DNA of the CDR3: TGTGCCAGCAGTTCCCCGGAGTCAGGTGCTTTCTTT. It specifies CASSSPESGAFF.

The V and J genes are TRBV7-6 and TRBJ2-1, with no clear D. Between the trimmed V and J ends, which lost 5 bases and 9 bases, there was a span of 11 bases. The germline V gene encodes CDR1 SGHVS and CDR2 FNYEAQ. CDR3 length: 12 residues. The CDR3 sequence: CASSPWTREQFF. The CDR3 region has the DNA TGTGCCAGCAGCCCATGGACCCGTGAGCAGTTCTTC.

This chain joins TRBV5-4 and TRBJ2-1; no reliable D call. CDR1 SGHNT and CDR2 YYREEE come from the germline V gene (reference sequence). The ends were cut back, 2 bases at V and 8 bases at J, with 5 bases in the middle. The CDR3 has 11 amino acids. This CDR3 reads CASSLEDEQFF. For the CDR3, the DNA is TGTGCCAGCAGCTTAGAAGATGAGCAGTTCTTC.

The chain recombines TRBV9 with TRBJ2-1; the D gene is possibly TRBD2 (6 bases). CDR1 SGDLS and CDR2 YYNGEE come from the germline V gene. The V gene lost 5 bases and the J gene lost 8 bases, with 14 bases spanning the gap. The CDR3 sequence is 13 residues long. CDR3 DNA: TGTGCCAGCAGTCGGGGGTCATGGGATGAGCAGTTCTTC. This codes for CASSRGSWDEQFF.

The chain employs TRBV9 and TRBJ2-1; D gene uncertain. With 2 bases removed from V and 8 bases from J, the gap between germline ends came to 11 bases. The CDR3 is made up of 13 amino acids. The germline V gene has CDR1 SGDLS and CDR2 YYNGEE. The CDR3 sequence: CASSVEGRDEQFF. In DNA, the CDR3 is TGTGCCAGCAGCGTGGAAGGACGGGATGAGCAGTTCTTC.

The V gene is TRBV7-2, the J gene TRBJ2-3, with TRBD2 matching 10 bases. There are 15 residues in the CDR3. Trimming took 7 bases from V and 5 from J; bases not matched to a gene: 9. Germline V CDR1 and CDR2: SGHTA, FQGNSA. Written as DNA, the CDR3 is TGTGCCAGCAACCAGATAGCGGGGGGCGGAGATACGCAGTATTTT. Protein: CASNQIAGGGDTQYF.

This clonotype was counted only a few times. The J gene is TRBJ2-3, the V gene TRBV30; no reliable D call. Germline assignment: CDR1 GTSNPN and CDR2 SVGIG (reference sequence). This CDR3 spans 13 amino acids. Trimming left V 3 bases short and J 0 bases short, with 7 bases between. The DNA of the CDR3 is TGTGCCTGGAGCCCCGGGAGCACAGATACGCAGTATTTT. Translated, it gives CAWSPGSTDTQYF.

The chain uses TRBV14 and TRBJ1-6; 8 bases map to TRBD1. The CDR3 extends over 18 amino acids. The trim removed 1 base at V and 0 bases at J, leaving 5 bases unmatched. Germline V gene data show CDR1 as SGHDN and CDR2 as FVKESK. The CDR3 protein is CASSQAAGTGSYNSPLHF. The CDR3 DNA follows: TGTGCCAGCAGCCAAGCGGCCGGGACAGGCTCCTATAATTCACCCCTCCACTTT. The whole variable domain, remainder taken from reference TRBV14 and TRBJ1-6, is EAGVTQFPSHSVIEKGQTVTLRCDPISGHDNLYWYRRVMGKEIKFLLHFVKESKQDESGMPNNRFLAERTGGTYSTLKVQPAELEDSGVYFCASSQAAGTGSYNSPLHFGNGTRLTVT.

This clonotype was seen a handful of times. The V and J genes are TRBV18 and TRBJ2-5, with a possible D match to TRBD1 (5 bases). V was trimmed by 4 bases and J by 4 bases, leaving 10 bases between them. This CDR3 spans 13 amino acids. Germline CDR1 reads KGHSH; CDR2 reads LQKENI. CDR3 amino acids: CASSRDSLETQYF. CDR3 coding DNA: TGTGCCAGCTCACGAGACAGCCTAGAGACCCAGTACTTC.

This clonotype was seen many times. V is TRBV27 and J is TRBJ1-4, with 11 nucleotides matching TRBD1. The J segment lost 8 bases and the V segment lost 1 base, leaving 3 bases of the junction unmatched. CDR3 length: 15 amino acids. CDR1 MNHEY and CDR2 SMNVEV come from the germline V gene (reference sequence). CDR3 sequence: CASSLWTGGEEKLFF. CDR3 sequence (DNA): TGTGCCAGCAGTTTATGGACAGGGGGCGAGGAAAAACTGTTTTTT.

There are many counts of this clonotype. V and J are TRBV29-1 and TRBJ2-4, with D hard to call. The CDR3 length is 11 residues. Germline lookup yields CDR1 SQVTM and CDR2 ANQGSEA. V was cut by 8 bases and J by 6 bases, with 11 bases left in between. The CDR3 loop is CSHLSGNIQYF. CDR3 coding DNA: TGCAGCCACCTCAGTGGAAACATTCAGTACTTC. Supplemented by reference TRBV29-1 and TRBJ2-4, the full variable domain reads SAVISQKPSRDICQRGTSLTIQCQVDSQVTMMFWYRQQPGQSLTLIATANQGSEATYESGFVIDKFPISRPNLTFSTLTVSNMSPEDSSIYLCSHLSGNIQYFGAGTRLSVL.

In this sample, this clonotype turned up many times. The chain carries TRBV6-1 and TRBJ2-7, with TRBD2 as a possible D gene (5 bases). V lost 6 bases to trimming and J lost 1 base, with 16 bases between them. In germline, CDR1 is MNHNS, CDR2 SASEGT. This CDR3 is built from 15 residues. Here the CDR3 reads CASRERGSQSYEQYV. In DNA, the CDR3 is TGTGCCAGCAGGGAAAGAGGGAGTCAATCCTACGAGCAGTACGTC.

This clonotype was seen more than once but under ten times. The chain links TRBV4-3 to TRBJ1-6, with D hard to call. CDR1 and CDR2 (germline): LGHNA, YSLEER. CDR3 length: 16 amino acids. Trimming removed 4 bases at V and 7 bases at J, with 17 bases between. The DNA of the CDR3 is TGCGCCAGCAGCCCCGGACTTGGTCGGATAAATTCACCCCTCCACTTT. Its protein product is CASSPGLGRINSPLHF.

A few counts support this clonotype. The chain couples TRBV29-1 to TRBJ2-2, with D maybe TRBD1 (5 bases). V gave up 5 bases and J gave up 1 base, with 8 bases separating them. Germline V gene lookup returns CDR1 SQVTM and CDR2 ANQGSEA. CDR3 length equals 13 residues. The DNA of the CDR3 is TGCAGCGTTAACCAGGGGAACACCGGGGAGCTGTTTTTT. Translating gives CSVNQGNTGELFF.

This clonotype has a count of ten or more. The DNA for the CDR3 is TGCAGTGCCAATGCCCGGGGCTTCGGGGCCAACGTCCTGACTTTC. Its translation: CSANARGFGANVLTF. The chain links TRBV20-1 to TRBJ2-6, with D perhaps matching TRBD1 or TRBD2 (5 bases each). V shed 6 bases and J shed 4 bases, with 16 bases lying between them. Looked up from germline, CDR1 is DFQATT and CDR2 is SNEGSKA (reference sequence). This CDR3 has 15 amino acids.

The chain employs TRBV12-3 or TRBV12-4 and TRBJ1-5; D gene unclear. The CDR3 sequence is 15 residues long. Between the trimmed V and J ends, which lost 1 base and 5 bases, there was a span of 12 bases. CDR3 bases: TGTGCCAGCAGTTTAGTGGCGTTAGGGTATCAGCCCCAGCATTTT. Translated, it gives CASSLVALGYQPQHF.

This clonotype was seen only a few times. At one of its ends the junction is not consistent with the germline gene, which may arise from a read error. This chain joins TRBV19 and TRBJ2-7; 10 bases align to TRBD2. This CDR3 region has 14 residues. The germline V gene encodes CDR1 LNHDA and CDR2 SQIVND (reference sequence). In DNA form, the CDR3 reads TGTGCAAGTAGTATATCTAGCGGGAGCTACGAGCAGTACTTC. The encoded protein is CASSISSGSYEQYF.

This clonotype was seen repeatedly, ten times or more. This chain uses TRBV7-8 with TRBJ2-5; no definite D call. V was pared by 1 base and J by 5 bases, with 14 bases between. The CDR3 extends over 15 amino acids. From germline, CDR1 is SGHVS and CDR2 FQNEAQ. The DNA for the CDR3 is TGTGCCAGCAGCTTAGGAGTCACTGGATGGGAGACCCAGTACTTC. Its translation: CASSLGVTGWETQYF.

The gene calls are TRBV5-1 and TRBJ2-3; D unclear. Per the germline V gene, CDR1 is SGHRS and CDR2 is YFSETQ. V was trimmed by 3 bases and J by 5 bases, leaving 13 bases between them. The CDR3 loop spans 14 amino acids. CDR3 sequence reads: CASSSQSAKDTQYF. The CDR3, as DNA: TGCGCCAGCAGCTCGCAGTCGGCCAAAGATACGCAGTATTTT.

This clonotype appeared many times. The rearrangement links TRBV6-4 to TRBJ2-3; no clear D gene. CDR1 and CDR2 (germline): MRHNA, SNTAGT. CDR3 size: 13 residues. Trimming left V 2 bases short and J 2 bases short, with 5 bases between. The CDR3 region has the DNA TGTGCCAGCAGTGACACCCCCACAGATACGCAGTATTTT. This gives the protein CASSDTPTDTQYF.

This chain connects TRBV5-4 to TRBJ2-3; TRBD2 matches 11 bases. Trimming removed 4 bases from V and 0 bases from J; junction bases left unmatched: 4. CDR1 is SGHNT and CDR2 is YYREEE in the germline V gene (reference sequence). The CDR3 loop spans 16 amino acids. The CDR3 DNA follows: TGTGCCAGCAGCGCTAGCGGGGGGCCTAGCACAGATACGCAGTATTTT. Its translation is CASSASGGPSTDTQYF.

This clonotype was detected many times. The V call is TRBV5-1, the J call TRBJ2-3; 11 positions agree with TRBD1. CDR3 length equals 17 residues. Germline trimming cut 1 base from V and 5 bases from J; bases unmatched to any gene: 9. The germline V gene has CDR1 SGHRS and CDR2 YFSETQ. CDR3 bases: TGCGCCAGCAGCTTGAACCGGGACAGGGGGTTTCGAGATACGCAGTATTTT. Amino acids: CASSLNRDRGFRDTQYF.

V is TRBV6-6 and J is TRBJ2-5; D may be TRBD1 or TRBD2 (5 bases each). This CDR3 is built from 16 residues. The V end was cut by 2 bases, the J end by 3 bases, with 16 bases between. CDR1 and CDR2 from the germline V gene are MNHNY and SVGAGI (reference sequence). The DNA for the CDR3 is TGTGCCAGCAGTTACACCCCAACTAGGGGCGAAGAGACCCAGTACTTC. Translating it yields CASSYTPTRGEETQYF.

This clonotype has more than one count but fewer than ten. The chain is built from TRBV12-3 or TRBV12-4 and TRBJ1-5; 7 positions agree with TRBD1. The CDR3 has 13 residues. The ends lost 7 bases at V and 5 bases at J; junction bases unmatched: 5. The CDR3 is CASTQQGYQPQHF. In DNA form, the CDR3 reads TGTGCCAGCACCCAACAGGGGTATCAGCCCCAGCATTTT.